This TCR beta chain was found in a study of beta chain features in type 1 diabetes. Study information: Cell yields, gender and age were similar in healthy donors and patients. Across every sample, about 100 million sorted cells were examined in total.

As concerns this clone: Its antigen is still unknown.

Study-wide results and caveats: In every one of the four CD4+ subsets, TCRB CDR3s were moderately but significantly shorter in Type 1 diabetes patients.

Germline CDR1 is LGHNA and CDR2 is YNFKEQ. The CDR3 has 13 amino acids. Trimming took 1 base from V and 2 from J, leaving 5 bases between them. The investigators reverse transcribed all of the isolated RNA, so they sequenced expressed TCRB transcripts. Some clones are missing from TCRdb's copy, which holds only in-frame ones; the method was immunoSEQ multiplex PCR. In the table there are hundreds of thousands of clones, under 13% of which are singletons. This TCR came from a young man with type 1 diabetes. The chain recombines TRBV4-2 with TRBJ2-5; D unresolved. Sequencing was performed on naive CD4+ T cells from blood. In nucleotides, the CDR3 is TGTGCCAGCAGCCAAGGGCTGCAAGAGACCCAGTACTTC. Amino acids: CASSQGLQETQYF.